This T cell receptor (beta chain) derives from a study of blood T cell repertoires in COVID-19. Study context: There were acute and convalescent COVID-19 samples, and they came from the United States, Italy and Spain. Sample material is recorded as cDNA or gDNA derived from T cells, B-cell-depleted T cells, or PBMCs.

J was trimmed by 7 bases and V by 8 bases; bases with no gene match: 8. The CDR3 runs to 14 residues. Looked up from germline, CDR1 is LNHDA and CDR2 is SQIVND (reference sequence). This clone was seen a few times. Repertoires were generated with immunoSEQ multiplex PCR, while TCRdb's copy carries only in-frame clones and drops some. The sample lists a few hundred thousand clones, around 84% occurring once. The chain uses TRBV19 and TRBJ1-6, with TRBD1 matching over 7 bases. The sequencing input was PBMCs or T cells enriched from blood (not recorded which). The receptor comes from a woman aged 45-65 years who had been exposed to COVID-19. The CDR3 nucleotides read TGTGCCAGTGGATCAGGACAGGTCAATTCACCCCTCCACTTT. This codes for CASGSGQVNSPLHF.